The T cell receptor (beta chain) described here comes from a study of T-cell reconstitution after alpha-beta-depleted transplantation in children. This clonotype has just a few counts. Its antigen is as yet unknown. Study findings and constraints: Two months or so post-transplant, alpha-beta T cells reportedly derived from several hundred expanded graft clones. Counts and diversity of T cells one year after transplant came mostly from newly produced T cells.

This CDR3 comprises 13 residues. In germline, CDR1 is DFQATT, CDR2 SNEGSKA (reference sequence). V was cut by 1 base and J by 0 bases, with 4 bases left in between. Preparation of the TCRbeta library used unique molecular identifiers. TCRdb ran MiXCR on the PCR reads and lists one entry per CDR3 protein. The sample includes about 980,000 distinct CDR3 sequences, roughly 29% seen only once; the top ten take approximately 30%. The V and J genes are TRBV20-1 and TRBJ2-4; D ambiguous. The material was PBMCs, mostly from graft donor cells, obtained 360 days after TCRalphabeta/CD19-depleted stem cell transplant. This receptor was identified in a boy under two years old who had a stem cell transplant for SCID, so the T cells may come from the graft donor. The CDR3 loop reads CSARAVAKNIQYF. The CDR3 DNA sequence: TGCAGTGCTAGAGCGGTAGCCAAAAACATTCAGTACTTC.